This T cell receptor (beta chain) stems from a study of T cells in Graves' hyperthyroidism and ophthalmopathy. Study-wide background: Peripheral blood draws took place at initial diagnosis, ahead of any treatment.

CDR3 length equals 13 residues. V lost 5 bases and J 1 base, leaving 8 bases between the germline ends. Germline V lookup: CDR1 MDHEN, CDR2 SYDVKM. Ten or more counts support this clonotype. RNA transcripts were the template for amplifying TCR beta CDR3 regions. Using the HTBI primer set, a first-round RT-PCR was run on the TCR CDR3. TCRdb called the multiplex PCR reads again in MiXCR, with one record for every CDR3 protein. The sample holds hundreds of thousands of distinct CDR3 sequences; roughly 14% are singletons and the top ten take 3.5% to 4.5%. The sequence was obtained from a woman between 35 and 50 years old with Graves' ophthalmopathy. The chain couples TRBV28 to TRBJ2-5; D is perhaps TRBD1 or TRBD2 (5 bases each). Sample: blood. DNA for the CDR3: TGTGCCAGCAGTGGGACGGCCCAAGAGACCCAGTACTTC. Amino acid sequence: CASSGTAQETQYF.